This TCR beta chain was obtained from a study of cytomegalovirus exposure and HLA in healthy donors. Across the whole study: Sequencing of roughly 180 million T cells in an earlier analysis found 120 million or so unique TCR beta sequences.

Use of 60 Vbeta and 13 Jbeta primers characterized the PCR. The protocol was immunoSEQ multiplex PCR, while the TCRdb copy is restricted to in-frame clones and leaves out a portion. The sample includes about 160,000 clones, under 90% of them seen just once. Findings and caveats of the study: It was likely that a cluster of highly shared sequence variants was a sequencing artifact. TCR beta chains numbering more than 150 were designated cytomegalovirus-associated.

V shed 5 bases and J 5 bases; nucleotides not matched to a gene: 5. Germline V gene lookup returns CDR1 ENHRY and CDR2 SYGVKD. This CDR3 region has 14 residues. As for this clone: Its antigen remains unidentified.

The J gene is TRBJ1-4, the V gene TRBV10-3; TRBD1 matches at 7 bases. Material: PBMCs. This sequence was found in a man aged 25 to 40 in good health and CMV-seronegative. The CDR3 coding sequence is TGTGCCATCAGTTCTGACAGGGAGAATGAAAAACTGTTTTTT. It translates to CAISSDRENEKLFF.